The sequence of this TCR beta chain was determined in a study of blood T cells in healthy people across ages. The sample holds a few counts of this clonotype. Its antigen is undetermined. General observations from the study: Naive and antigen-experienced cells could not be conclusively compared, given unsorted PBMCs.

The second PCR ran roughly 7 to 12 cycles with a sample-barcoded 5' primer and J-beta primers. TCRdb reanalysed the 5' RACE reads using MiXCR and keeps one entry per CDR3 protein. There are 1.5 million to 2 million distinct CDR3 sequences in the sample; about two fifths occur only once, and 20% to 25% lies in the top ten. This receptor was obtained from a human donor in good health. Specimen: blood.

Written as DNA, the CDR3 is TGTGCCATCAGGACCGGGACAGGGGGAAATAGTGAGCAGTTCTTC. Its translation: CAIRTGTGGNSEQFF. The chain recombines TRBV10-3 with TRBJ2-1; 11 bases are shared with TRBD1. The V gene end was trimmed by 6 bases and the J gene end by 9 bases; junction bases not matched to a gene: 10. CDR1 is ENHRY, CDR2 SYGVKD, per germline. The CDR3 length is 15 residues.